The 8 T cell receptor beta chains in this list originate from one sample, sequenced in a study of Graves' ophthalmopathy and Graves' hyperthyroidism. Beta-chain TCR CDR3 regions were amplified from RNA transcripts. HTBI-primed RT-PCR formed the first round, and a multiplex PCR formed the second. TCRdb reprocessed the multiplex PCR reads via MiXCR and lists one record per CDR3 protein. The data show hundreds of thousands of distinct CDR3 sequences, about two fifths seen once. The specimen sequenced was peripheral blood. The origin of the receptors is an adult man with Graves' ophthalmopathy.

This clonotype was counted only a few times. This sequence joins TRBV12-3 or TRBV12-4 and TRBJ1-3, with a tentative D call TRBD1 (6 bases). The germline V and J ends were trimmed by 7 bases and 4 bases, with 14 bases remaining between them. The CDR3 loop spans 14 amino acids. In nucleotides, the CDR3 is TGTGCCAGCAATACCGGGACACCAGGAAACACCATATATTTT. It translates to CASNTGTPGNTIYF.

The chain combines TRBV9 with TRBJ1-4; 9 nucleotides agree with TRBD1. J was trimmed by 10 bases and V by 4 bases; bases with no gene match: 8. Germline lookup yields CDR1 SGDLS and CDR2 YYNGEE. The CDR3 sequence is 14 residues long. The CDR3 nucleotides read TGTGCCAGCAGCACAGGGGGCGTCTATGGAAAACTGTTTTTT. Its translation: CASSTGGVYGKLFF.

As concerns this clonotype: At one end, the junction sequence differs from germline, possibly due to a read error. This rearrangement joins TRBV9 to TRBJ1-1; D remains ambiguous. Germline-derived CDR1 and CDR2 are SGDLS and YYNGEE. The CDR3 contains 17 residues. The CDR3 DNA is TGTGCCAGCAGCGTAGACATAACCCCGTTTACGAGTACTGGAGCTTTCTTT. Translating it yields CASSVDITPFTSTGAFF.

The rearrangement links TRBV3-1 to TRBJ2-7, with 8 bases matching TRBD1. The CDR3 sequence is 12 residues long. CDR1 is LGHDT and CDR2 is YNNKEL in the germline V gene (reference sequence). V dropped 6 bases and J dropped 7; count of bases not matched to a gene: 5. The CDR3 here is CASSYTGGEQYF. CDR3 DNA: TGTGCCAGCAGTTACACAGGGGGGGAGCAGTACTTC.

The chain couples TRBV11-2 to TRBJ1-2; D might be TRBD1 (6 bases). The CDR3 is 13 amino acids. V was pared by 6 bases and J by 9 bases, with 17 bases between. Germline lookup yields CDR1 SGHAT and CDR2 FQNNGV. The CDR3 loop is CASRGGQPNSYTF. CDR3 sequence (DNA): TGTGCCAGCAGAGGAGGACAGCCTAACAGCTACACCTTC.

In its sample, this clonotype was seen a few times. The rearrangement uses TRBV27 and TRBJ2-7; TRBD1 agrees at 7 bases. Germline-derived CDR1 and CDR2 are MNHEY and SMNVEV (reference sequence). The CDR3 covers 15 residues. Germline trimming cut 6 bases from V and 0 bases from J; bases unmatched to any gene: 8. CDR3: CASSPGQTYSYEQYF. For the CDR3, the DNA is TGTGCCAGCAGCCCGGGACAGACCTACTCCTACGAGCAGTACTTC.

This clonotype has only a few counts. The chain carries TRBV3-1 and TRBJ1-2, with D unresolved. Germline CDR1 and CDR2: LGHDT and YNNKEL (reference sequence). The V gene lost 1 base and the J gene lost 7 bases, with 7 bases spanning the gap. The CDR3 has 12 residues. CDR3 region: CASSQGQSGYTF. The CDR3 DNA reads TGTGCCAGCAGCCAAGGGCAGTCTGGCTACACCTTC.

Details on this clonotype: This could be a read error, since a much larger clone is one nucleotide away. The chain employs TRBV20-1 and TRBJ2-7; tentative D call: TRBD1 (7 bases). Trimming removed 4 bases from V and 3 bases from J, with 16 bases in between. Germline CDR1 reads DFQATT; CDR2 reads SNEGSKA (reference sequence). There are 14 residues in the CDR3. Here the CDR3 DNA reads TGCAGTGCTAAGCAGGCAGGGGGGCTCTACGAGCAGTACTTC. It translates to CSAKQAGGLYEQYF.